This T cell receptor (beta chain) was observed in a study of CD8+ T cells in alopecia areata. On the study more broadly: Treated patients took oral tofacitinib at 5 to 10 mg twice daily.

About this clone itself: The antigen remains undetermined.

Extracted RNA was reverse transcribed into cDNA, the sequencing template. Profiled with immunoSEQ multiplex PCR; TCRdb holds only in-frame clones, not every one. The data show around 250,000 clones, with under 80% seen just once and around 1.2% held by the top ten. From alopecia areata patients, lesional scalp punch biopsies and peripheral blood were collected. Study conclusions and caveats: Lesional scalp, especially alopecia totalis/universalis, showed higher clonality than normal scalp.

Germline-derived CDR1 and CDR2 are GTSNPN and SVGIG (reference sequence). Trimming removed 3 bases at V and 2 bases at J, with 10 bases between. This CDR3 contains 13 residues. The starting material was CD4+ T cells sorted from blood, obtained at week 0. The chain carries TRBV30 and TRBJ1-1, with D perhaps TRBD1 (6 bases). This sequence originates from a human donor with alopecia areata. CDR3 coding DNA: TGTGCCTGGAGAGGGGGTAGAAACACTGAAGCTTTCTTT. Protein product: CAWRGGRNTEAFF. Together with reference TRBV30 and TRBJ1-1, the CDR3 gives the full variable domain: SQTIHQWPATLVQPVGSPLSLECTVEGTSNPNLYWYRQAAGRGLQLLFYSVGIGQISSEVPQNLSASRPQDRQFILSSKKLLLSDSGFYLCAWRGGRNTEAFFGQGTRLTVV.